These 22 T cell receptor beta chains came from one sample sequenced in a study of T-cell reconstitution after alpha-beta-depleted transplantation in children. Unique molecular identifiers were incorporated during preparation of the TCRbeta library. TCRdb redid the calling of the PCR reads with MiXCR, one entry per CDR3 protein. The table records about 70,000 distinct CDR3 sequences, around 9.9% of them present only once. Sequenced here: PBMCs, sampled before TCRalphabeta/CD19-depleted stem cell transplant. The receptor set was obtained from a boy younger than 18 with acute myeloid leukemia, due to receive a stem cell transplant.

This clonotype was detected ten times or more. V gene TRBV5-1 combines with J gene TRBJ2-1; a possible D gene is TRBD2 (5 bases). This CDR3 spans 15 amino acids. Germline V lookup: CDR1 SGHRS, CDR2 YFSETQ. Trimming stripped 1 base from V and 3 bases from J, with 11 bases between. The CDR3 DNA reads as TGCGCCAGCAGCTTGCAAGCGGAGATCTACAATGAGCAGTTCTTC. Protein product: CASSLQAEIYNEQFF. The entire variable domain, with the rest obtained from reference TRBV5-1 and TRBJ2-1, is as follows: KAGVTQTPRYLIKTRGQQVTLSCSPISGHRSVSWYQQTPGQGLQFLFEYFSETQRNKGNFPGRFSGRQFSNSRSEMNVSTLELGDSALYLCASSLQAEIYNEQFFGPGTRLTVL.

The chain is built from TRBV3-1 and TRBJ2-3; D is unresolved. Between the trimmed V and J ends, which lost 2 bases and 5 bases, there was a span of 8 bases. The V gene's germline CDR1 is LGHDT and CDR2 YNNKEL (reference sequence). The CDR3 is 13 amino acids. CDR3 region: CASSQNPKDTQYF. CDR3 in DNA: TGTGCCAGCAGCCAAAACCCAAAAGATACGCAGTATTTT.

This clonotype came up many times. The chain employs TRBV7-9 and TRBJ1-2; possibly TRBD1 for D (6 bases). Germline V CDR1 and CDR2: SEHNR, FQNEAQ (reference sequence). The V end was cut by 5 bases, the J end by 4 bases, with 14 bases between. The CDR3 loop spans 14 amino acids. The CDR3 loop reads CASSSPRDTYGYTF. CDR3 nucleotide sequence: TGTGCCAGCAGCAGCCCCCGGGACACCTATGGCTACACCTTC.

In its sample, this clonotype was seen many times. CDR3 in amino acids: CASSLLTGGNEQFF. The CDR3, as DNA: TGCGCCAGCAGCCTATTGACAGGGGGCAATGAGCAGTTCTTC. J is TRBJ2-1 and V is TRBV5-1; 9 positions agree with TRBD1. CDR1 and CDR2 (germline): SGHRS, YFSETQ. Unmatched junction bases numbered 5, after V lost 4 bases and J lost 6 bases. There are 14 residues in the CDR3.

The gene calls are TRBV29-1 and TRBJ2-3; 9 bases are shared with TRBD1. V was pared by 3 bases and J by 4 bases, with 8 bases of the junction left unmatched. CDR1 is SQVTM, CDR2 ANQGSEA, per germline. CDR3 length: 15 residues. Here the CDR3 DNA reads TGCAGCGTTGAGGGGGACAGGGCCCCTCCAGATACGCAGTATTTT. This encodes CSVEGDRAPPDTQYF.

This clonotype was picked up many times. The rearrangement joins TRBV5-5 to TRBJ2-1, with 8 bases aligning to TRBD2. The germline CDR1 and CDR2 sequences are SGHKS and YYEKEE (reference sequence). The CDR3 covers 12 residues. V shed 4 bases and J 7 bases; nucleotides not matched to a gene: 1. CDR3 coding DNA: TGTGCCAGCAGCCGCGGGGGGAATGAGCAGTTCTTC. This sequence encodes CASSRGGNEQFF.

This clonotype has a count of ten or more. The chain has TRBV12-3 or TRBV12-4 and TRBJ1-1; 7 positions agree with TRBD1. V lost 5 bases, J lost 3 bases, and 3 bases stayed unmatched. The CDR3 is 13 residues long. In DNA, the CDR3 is TGTGCCAGCAGTGCCAGGGGGGACACTGAAGCTTTCTTT. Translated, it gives CASSARGDTEAFF.

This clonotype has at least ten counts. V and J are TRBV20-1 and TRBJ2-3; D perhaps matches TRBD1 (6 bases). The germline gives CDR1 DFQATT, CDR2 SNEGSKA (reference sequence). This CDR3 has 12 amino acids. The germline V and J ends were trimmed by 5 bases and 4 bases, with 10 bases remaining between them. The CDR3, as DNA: TGCAGTGCTCGAGGGGGACCAGATACGCAGTATTTT. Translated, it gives CSARGGPDTQYF.

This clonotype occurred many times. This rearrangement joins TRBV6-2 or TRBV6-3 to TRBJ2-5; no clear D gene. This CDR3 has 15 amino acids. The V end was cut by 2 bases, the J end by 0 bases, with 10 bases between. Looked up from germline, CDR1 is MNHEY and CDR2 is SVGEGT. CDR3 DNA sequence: TGTGCCAGCAGTTACGAGGTGTCTAACCAAGAGACCCAGTACTTC. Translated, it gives CASSYEVSNQETQYF.

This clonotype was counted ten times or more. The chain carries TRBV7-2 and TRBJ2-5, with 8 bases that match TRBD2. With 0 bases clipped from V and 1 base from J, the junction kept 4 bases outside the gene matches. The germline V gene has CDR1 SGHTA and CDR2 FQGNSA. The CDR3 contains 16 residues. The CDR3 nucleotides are TGTGCCAGCAGCTTAGCTCTAGCGGGCCTCCAAGAGACCCAGTACTTC. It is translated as CASSLALAGLQETQYF.

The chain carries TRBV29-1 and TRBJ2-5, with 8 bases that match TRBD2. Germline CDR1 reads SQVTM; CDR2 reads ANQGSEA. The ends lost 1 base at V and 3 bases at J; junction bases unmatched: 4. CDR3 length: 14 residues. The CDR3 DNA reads TGCAGCGTTGAAGCCAGACTAGCGAAAGAGACCCAGTACTTC. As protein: CSVEARLAKETQYF. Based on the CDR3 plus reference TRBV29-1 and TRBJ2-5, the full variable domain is SAVISQKPSRDICQRGTSLTIQCQVDSQVTMMFWYRQQPGQSLTLIATANQGSEATYESGFVIDKFPISRPNLTFSTLTVSNMSPEDSSIYLCSVEARLAKETQYFGPGTRLLVL.

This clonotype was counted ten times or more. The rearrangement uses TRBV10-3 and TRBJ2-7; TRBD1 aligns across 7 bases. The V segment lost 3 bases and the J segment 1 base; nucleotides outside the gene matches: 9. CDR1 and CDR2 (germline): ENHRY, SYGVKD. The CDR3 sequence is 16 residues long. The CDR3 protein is CAISDPGQARSYEQYF. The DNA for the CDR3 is TGTGCCATCAGTGATCCCGGACAGGCCAGGTCCTACGAGCAGTACTTC.

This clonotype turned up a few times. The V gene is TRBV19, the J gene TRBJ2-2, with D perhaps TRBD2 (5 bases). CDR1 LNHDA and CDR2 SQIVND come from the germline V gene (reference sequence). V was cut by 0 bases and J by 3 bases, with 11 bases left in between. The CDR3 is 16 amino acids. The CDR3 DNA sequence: TGTGCCAGTAGTATAGATGCCGGGGTCGACACCGGGGAGCTGTTTTTT. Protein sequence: CASSIDAGVDTGELFF. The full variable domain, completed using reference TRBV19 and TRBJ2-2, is DGGITQSPKYLFRKEGQNVTLSCEQNLNHDAMYWYRQDPGQGLRLIYYSQIVNDFQKGDIAEGYSVSREKKESFPLTVTSAQKNPTAFYLCASSIDAGVDTGELFFGEGSRLTVL.

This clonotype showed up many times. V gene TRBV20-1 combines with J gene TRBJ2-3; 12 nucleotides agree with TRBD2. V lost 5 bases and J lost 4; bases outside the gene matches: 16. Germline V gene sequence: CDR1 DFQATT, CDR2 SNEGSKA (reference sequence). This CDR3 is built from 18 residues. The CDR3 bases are TGCAGTGCTCACAGGGGGCTAGCGGGAGGGGTAGTTGCAGATACGCAGTATTTT. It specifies CSAHRGLAGGVVADTQYF.

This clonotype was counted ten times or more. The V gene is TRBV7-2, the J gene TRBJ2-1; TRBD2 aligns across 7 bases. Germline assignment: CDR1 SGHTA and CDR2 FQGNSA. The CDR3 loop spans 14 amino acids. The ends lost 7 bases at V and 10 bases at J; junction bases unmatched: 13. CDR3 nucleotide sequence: TGTGCCAGCACCTTCCCAGGGAGGACTAGAGAGCAGTTCTTC. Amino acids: CASTFPGRTREQFF.

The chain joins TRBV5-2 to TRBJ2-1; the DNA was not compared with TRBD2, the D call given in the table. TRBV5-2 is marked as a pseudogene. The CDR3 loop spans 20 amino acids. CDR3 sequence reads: CAMGSELLADTITGYNEQFF. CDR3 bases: TGTGCCATGGGCTCCGAGCTCCTAGCGGATACGATTACGGGGTACAATGAGCAGTTCTTC.

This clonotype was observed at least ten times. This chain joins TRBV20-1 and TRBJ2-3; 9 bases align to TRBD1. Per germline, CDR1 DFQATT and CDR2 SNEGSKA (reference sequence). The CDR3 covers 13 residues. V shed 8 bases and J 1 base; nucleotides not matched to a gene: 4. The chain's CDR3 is CSPGTGRTDTQYF. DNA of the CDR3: TGCAGTCCCGGGACAGGGCGCACAGATACGCAGTATTTT.

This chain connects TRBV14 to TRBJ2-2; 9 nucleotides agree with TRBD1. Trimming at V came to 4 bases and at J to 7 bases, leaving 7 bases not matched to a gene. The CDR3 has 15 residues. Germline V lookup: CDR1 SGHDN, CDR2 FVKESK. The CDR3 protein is CASSLRTGAGGELFF. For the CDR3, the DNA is TGTGCCAGCAGCCTCCGGACAGGGGCCGGCGGGGAGCTGTTTTTT.

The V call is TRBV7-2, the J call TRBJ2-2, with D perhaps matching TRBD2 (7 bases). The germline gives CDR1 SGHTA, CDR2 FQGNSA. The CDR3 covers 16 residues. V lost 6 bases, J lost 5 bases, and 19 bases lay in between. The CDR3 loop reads CASRMWGGLGTGELFF. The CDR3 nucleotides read TGTGCCAGCAGGATGTGGGGGGGGCTAGGGACCGGGGAGCTGTTTTTT. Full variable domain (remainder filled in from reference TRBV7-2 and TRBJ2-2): GAGVSQSPSNKVTEKGKDVELRCDPISGHTALYWYRQSLGQGLEFLIYFQGNSAPDKSGLPSDRFSAERTGGSVSTLTIQRTQQEDSAVYLCASRMWGGLGTGELFFGEGSRLTVL.

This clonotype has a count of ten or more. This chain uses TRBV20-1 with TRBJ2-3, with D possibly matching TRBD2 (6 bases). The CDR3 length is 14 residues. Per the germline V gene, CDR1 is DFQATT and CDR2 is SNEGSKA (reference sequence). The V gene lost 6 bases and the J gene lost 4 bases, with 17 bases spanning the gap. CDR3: CSASLLSGPDTQYF. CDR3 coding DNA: TGCAGTGCCAGTCTCCTGAGCGGGCCAGATACGCAGTATTTT.

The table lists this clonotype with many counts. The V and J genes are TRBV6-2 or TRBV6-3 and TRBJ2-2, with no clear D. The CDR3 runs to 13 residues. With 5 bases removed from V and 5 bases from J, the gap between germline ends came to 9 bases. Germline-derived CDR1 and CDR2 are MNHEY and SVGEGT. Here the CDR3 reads CASSTTQTGELFF. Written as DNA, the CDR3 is TGTGCCAGCAGTACGACACAAACCGGGGAGCTGTTTTTT.

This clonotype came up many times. CDR3: CASSLALTGSTDTQYF. CDR3 bases: TGTGCCAGCAGCTTAGCCCTAACGGGGAGCACAGATACGCAGTATTTT. The chain couples TRBV7-9 to TRBJ2-3; the D gene is possibly TRBD2 (5 bases). CDR3 length: 16 residues. Trimming removed 0 bases from V and 0 bases from J, with 10 bases in between. From germline, CDR1 is SEHNR and CDR2 FQNEAQ (reference sequence).